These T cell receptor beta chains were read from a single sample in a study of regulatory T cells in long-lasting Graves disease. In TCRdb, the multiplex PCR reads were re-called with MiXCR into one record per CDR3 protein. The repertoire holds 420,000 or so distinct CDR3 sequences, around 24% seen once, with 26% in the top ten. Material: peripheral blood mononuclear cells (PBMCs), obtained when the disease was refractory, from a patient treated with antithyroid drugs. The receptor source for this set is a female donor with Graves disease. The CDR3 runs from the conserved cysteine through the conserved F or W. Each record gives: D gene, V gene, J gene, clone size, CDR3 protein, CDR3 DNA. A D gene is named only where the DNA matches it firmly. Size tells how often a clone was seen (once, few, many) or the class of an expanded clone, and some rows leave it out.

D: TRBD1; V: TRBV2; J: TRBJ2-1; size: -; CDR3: CASSTSSGQGYNEQFF; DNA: TGTGCCAGCAGCACCAGTTCGGGACAGGGGTACAATGAGCAGTTCTTC
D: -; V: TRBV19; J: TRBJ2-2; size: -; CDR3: CASGQQDRAGELFF; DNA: TGTGCCAGTGGACAACAGGACCGGGCCGGGGAGCTGTTTTTT
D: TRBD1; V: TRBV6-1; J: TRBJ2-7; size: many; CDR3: CASSEPWTGSYEQYF; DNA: TGTGCCAGCAGTGAACCCTGGACAGGGAGCTACGAGCAGTACTTC
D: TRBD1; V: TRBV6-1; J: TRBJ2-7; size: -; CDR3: CASRKPGQGTHEQYF; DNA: TGTGCCAGCAGAAAGCCGGGACAGGGGACCCACGAGCAGTACTTC
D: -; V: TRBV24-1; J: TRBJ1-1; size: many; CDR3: CATSGHAESEAFF; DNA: TGTGCCACCAGTGGGCACGCGGAGTCTGAAGCTTTCTTT
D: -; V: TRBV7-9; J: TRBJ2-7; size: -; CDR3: CASSFSGPYPAYEQYF; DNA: TGTGCCAGCAGCTTTTCCGGGCCTTATCCCGCCTACGAGCAGTACTTC
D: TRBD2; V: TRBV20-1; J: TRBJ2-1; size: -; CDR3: CSADKRLAAYNEQFF; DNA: TGCAGTGCTGACAAAAGACTAGCGGCCTACAATGAGCAGTTCTTC
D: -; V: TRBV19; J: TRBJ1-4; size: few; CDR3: CASSIADSRGGLFF; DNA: TGTGCCAGTAGTATAGCCGACAGCCGTGGGGGACTGTTTTTT
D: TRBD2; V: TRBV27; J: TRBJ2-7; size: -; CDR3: CASSLSVREETYEQYF; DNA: TGTGCCAGCAGTTTATCGGTCCGGGAGGAGACCTACGAGCAGTACTTC
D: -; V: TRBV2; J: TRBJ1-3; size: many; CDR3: CASSVDSQGNTIYF; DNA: TGTGCCAGCAGCGTTGACAGTCAGGGAAACACCATATATTTT
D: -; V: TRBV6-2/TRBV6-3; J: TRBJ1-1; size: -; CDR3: CASRTWGNTEAFF; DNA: TGTGCCAGCAGGACGTGGGGGAACACTGAAGCTTTCTTT
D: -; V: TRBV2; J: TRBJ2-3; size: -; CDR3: CASSEDRPGATDTQYF; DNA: TGTGCCAGCAGTGAAGATCGTCCGGGGGCCACAGATACGCAGTATTTT
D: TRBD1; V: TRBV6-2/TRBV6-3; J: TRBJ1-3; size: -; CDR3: CASRLTGTGGNTIYF; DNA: TGTGCCAGCAGACTGACCGGGACAGGGGGAAACACCATATATTTT
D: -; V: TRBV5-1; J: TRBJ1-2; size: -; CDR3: CASSLSPGKELSYTF; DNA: TGCGCCAGCAGCTTGTCGCCAGGGAAGGAGTTAAGCTACACCTTC
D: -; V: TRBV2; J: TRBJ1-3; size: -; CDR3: CASSEGAFLNSGNTIYF; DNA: TGTGCCAGCAGTGAGGGGGCCTTTTTGAACTCTGGAAACACCATATATTTT
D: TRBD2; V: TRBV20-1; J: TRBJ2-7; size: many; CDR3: CSAQGLAVLEQYF; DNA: TGCAGTGCTCAAGGACTAGCGGTTTTGGAGCAGTACTTC
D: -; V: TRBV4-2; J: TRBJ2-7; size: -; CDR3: CASSQEGSSLFREQYF; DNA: TGTGCCAGCAGCCAAGAGGGGTCTAGCCTTTTCCGCGAGCAGTACTTC
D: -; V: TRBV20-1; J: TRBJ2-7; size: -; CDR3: CSARDWGTRAYEQYF; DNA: TGCAGTGCTAGAGATTGGGGGACGAGAGCCTACGAGCAGTACTTC
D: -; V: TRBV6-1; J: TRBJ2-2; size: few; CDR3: CASTRIGELFF; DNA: TGTGCTTCGACCCGGATAGGGGAGCTGTTTTTT
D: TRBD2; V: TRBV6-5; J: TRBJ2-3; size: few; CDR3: CASSYRRLAGGYDTQYF; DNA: TGTGCCAGCAGTTACCGTCGACTAGCGGGAGGATACGATACGCAGTATTTT
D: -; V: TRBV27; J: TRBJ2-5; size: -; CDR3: CASSQWGGRETQYF; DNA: TGTGCCAGCAGTCAATGGGGGGGGCGGGAGACCCAGTACTTC
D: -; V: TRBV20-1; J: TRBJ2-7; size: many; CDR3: CSASQGRGEQYF; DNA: TGCAGTGCTAGCCAGGGGAGGGGCGAGCAGTACTTC
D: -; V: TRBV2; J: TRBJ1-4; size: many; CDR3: CASSEDRFNEKLFF; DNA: TGTGCCAGCAGTGAGGACAGATTTAATGAAAAACTGTTTTTT
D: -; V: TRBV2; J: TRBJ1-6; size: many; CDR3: CAKGGQGDSPLHF; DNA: TGTGCCAAGGGGGGGCAGGGAGATTCACCCCTCCACTTT
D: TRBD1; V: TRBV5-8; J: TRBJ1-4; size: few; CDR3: CASSRDRHNEKLFF; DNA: TGTGCCAGCAGCCGGGACAGGCACAATGAAAAACTGTTTTTT
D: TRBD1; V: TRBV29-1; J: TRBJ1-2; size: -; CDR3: CSVGGQAVNGYTF; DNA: TGCAGCGTTGGGGGACAGGCGGTCAATGGCTACACCTTC
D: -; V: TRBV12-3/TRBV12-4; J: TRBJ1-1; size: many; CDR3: CASSPAGANTEAFF; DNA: TGTGCCAGCAGCCCCGCGGGGGCGAACACTGAAGCTTTCTTT
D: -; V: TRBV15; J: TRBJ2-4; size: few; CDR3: CATSREGGPKNIQYF; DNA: TGTGCCACCAGCAGAGAGGGAGGACCCAAAAACATTCAGTACTTC
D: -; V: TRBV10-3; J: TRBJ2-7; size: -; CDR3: CAINESVRGVDEQYF; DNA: TGTGCCATCAATGAGTCGGTCAGGGGGGTCGACGAGCAGTACTTC
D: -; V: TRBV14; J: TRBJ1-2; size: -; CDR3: CASSQQTGRVHGYTF; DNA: TGTGCCAGCAGCCAACAGACAGGCAGGGTGCATGGCTACACCTTC
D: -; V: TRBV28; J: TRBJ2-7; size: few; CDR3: CASSVTGGSSYEQYF; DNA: TGTGCCAGCAGTGTAACAGGAGGGAGCTCCTACGAGCAGTACTTC
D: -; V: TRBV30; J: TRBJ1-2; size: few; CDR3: CAWQPLGGGNYGYTF; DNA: TGTGCCTGGCAGCCATTGGGAGGGGGAAACTATGGCTACACCTTC
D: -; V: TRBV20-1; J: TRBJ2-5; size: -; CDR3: CSAGGPNVETQYF; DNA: TGCAGTGCTGGGGGCCCAAACGTGGAGACCCAGTACTTC
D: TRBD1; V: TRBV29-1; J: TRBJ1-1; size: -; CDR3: CSVERDRASEAFF; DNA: TGCAGCGTTGAGCGGGACAGGGCCTCCGAAGCTTTCTTT
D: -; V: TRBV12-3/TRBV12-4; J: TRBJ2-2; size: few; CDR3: CASSFLGGSVGELFF; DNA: TGTGCCAGCAGTTTTTTAGGGGGGTCCGTCGGGGAGCTGTTTTTT
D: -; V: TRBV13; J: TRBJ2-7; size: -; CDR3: CASSSAGQPYEQYF; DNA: TGTGCCAGCAGCTCCGCGGGACAGCCCTACGAGCAGTACTTC
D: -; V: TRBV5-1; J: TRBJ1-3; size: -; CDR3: CASSEGVGNTIYF; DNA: TGCGCCAGCAGCGAAGGGGTTGGAAACACCATATATTTT
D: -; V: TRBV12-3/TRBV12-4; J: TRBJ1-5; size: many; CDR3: CASSWTATHQPQHF; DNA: TGTGCCAGCAGTTGGACAGCTACGCATCAGCCCCAGCATTTT
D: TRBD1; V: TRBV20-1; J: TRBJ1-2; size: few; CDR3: CSAKYRDRGDYGYTF; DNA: TGCAGTGCCAAGTACCGGGACAGGGGGGACTATGGCTACACCTTC
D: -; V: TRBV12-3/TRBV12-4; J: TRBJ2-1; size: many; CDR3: CASSRQTGENNEQFF; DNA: TGTGCCAGCAGTCGTCAGACAGGAGAGAACAATGAGCAGTTCTTC
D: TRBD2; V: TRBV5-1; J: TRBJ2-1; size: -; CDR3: CASSLEGSGRAHEQFF; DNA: TGCGCCAGCAGCTTGGAGGGTAGCGGGAGGGCCCACGAGCAGTTCTTC
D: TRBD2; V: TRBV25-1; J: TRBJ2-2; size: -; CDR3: CASSELAGFAGELFF; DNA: TGTGCCAGCAGTGAACTAGCGGGATTTGCCGGGGAGCTGTTTTTT
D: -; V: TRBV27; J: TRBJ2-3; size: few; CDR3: CASSHLPPELDTQYF; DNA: TGTGCCAGCAGTCACTTACCCCCTGAGTTAGATACGCAGTATTTT
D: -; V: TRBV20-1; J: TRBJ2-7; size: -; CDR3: CSAAGPSLISYEQHF; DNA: TGCAGTGCTGCAGGACCCTCGTTGATCTCCTACGAGCAGCACTTC